Below, 20 T cell receptor beta chains from the same sample are listed, as sequenced in a study of T cell repertoires in ileal Crohn's disease. The repertoire was sequenced with immunoSEQ multiplex PCR; TCRdb's copy has only in-frame clones and lacks some. The sample contains about 5,800 clones, roughly 96% of which appear only once. Sequencing was done on a sample of ileal tissue. The receptors were gathered from an adult with Crohn's disease.

This chain uses TRBV4-2 with TRBJ1-1, with D unclear. V lost 6 bases and J lost 0, with 11 bases in between. Looked up from germline, CDR1 is LGHNA and CDR2 is YNFKEQ. This CDR3 comprises 14 residues. This chain's CDR3 is CASSREIMNTEAFF. In DNA form, the CDR3 reads TGTGCCAGCAGTCGTGAGATCATGAACACTGAAGCTTTCTTT.

This clone came up a few times. The chain recombines TRBV4-1 with TRBJ1-3; D might be TRBD1 (5 bases). There are 13 residues in the CDR3. The germline V gene has CDR1 MGHRA and CDR2 YSYEKL. V lost 1 base and J 9 bases, leaving 10 bases between the germline ends. CDR3 coding DNA: TGCGCCAGCAGCCAAGTTCGGGACTCCACCATATATTTT. Protein sequence: CASSQVRDSTIYF.

The J gene is TRBJ1-2, the V gene TRBV5-1; D unclear. CDR1 and CDR2 (germline): SGHRS, YFSETQ. Between the trimmed V and J ends, which lost 0 bases and 6 bases, there was a span of 15 bases. The CDR3 has 15 amino acids. This CDR3 is CASSLGRHGLDGYTF. The CDR3 region has the DNA TGCGCCAGCAGCTTGGGACGACATGGGTTAGATGGCTACACCTTC.

This rearrangement joins TRBV6-5 to TRBJ1-5, with D possibly TRBD1 on 6 matching bases. The germline V gene has CDR1 MNHEY and CDR2 SVGAGI. This CDR3 contains 14 residues. V dropped 5 bases and J dropped 6 bases, with 14 bases sitting between them. Here the CDR3 DNA reads TGTGCCAGCAGTCAACAGGGTATAGGTCAGCCCCAGCATTTT. Protein sequence: CASSQQGIGQPQHF.

The chain has TRBV11-2 and TRBJ2-1; tentative D call: TRBD2 (7 bases). The length of the CDR3 is 15 residues. The germline CDR1 and CDR2 sequences are SGHAT and FQNNGV. Trimming took 1 base from V and 7 from J, leaving 14 bases between them. The CDR3 nucleotides are TGTGCCAGCAGCTTAGGAGGGGGAGGGTGGAATGAGCAGTTCTTC. Translated, it gives CASSLGGGGWNEQFF.

The gene calls are TRBV2 and TRBJ2-7; the match to TRBD2 covers 12 bases. This CDR3 is 13 amino acids long. V dropped 7 bases and J dropped 7; count of bases not matched to a gene: 5. CDR1 and CDR2 from the germline V gene are SNHLY and FYNNEI. This CDR3 reads CASKRLAGEEQYF. CDR3 nucleotide sequence: TGTGCCAGCAAACGACTAGCGGGGGAAGAGCAGTACTTC.

This clone appeared a single time. The rearrangement joins TRBV18 to TRBJ2-6; a weak D match, TRBD2 (6 bases). The CDR3 has 16 residues. Trimming cost V 3 bases and J 2 bases, with 11 bases left between them. Germline CDR1 is KGHSH and CDR2 is LQKENI. CDR3 nucleotide sequence: TGTGCCAGCTCACCTCTCCCGGGGGCTGGGGCCAACGTCCTGACTTTC. Translated, it gives CASSPLPGAGANVLTF.

This sequence joins TRBV5-1 and TRBJ1-6; 9 nucleotides agree with TRBD1. In germline, CDR1 is SGHRS, CDR2 YFSETQ. The J segment lost 4 bases and the V segment lost 3 bases, leaving 11 bases of the junction unmatched. The CDR3 runs to 18 residues. The CDR3 nucleotides read TGCGCCAGCAGCTCCGGGACAGGGCCCTTGCCATATAATTCACCCCTCCACTTT. Protein product: CASSSGTGPLPYNSPLHF.

The rearrangement uses TRBV9 and TRBJ2-4; 8 positions agree with TRBD1. The CDR3 covers 16 residues. With 0 bases clipped from V and 9 bases from J, the junction kept 11 bases outside the gene matches. Germline assignment: CDR1 SGDLS and CDR2 YYNGEE. In nucleotides, the CDR3 is TGTGCCAGCAGCGTAGTAGCTGACAGGGGTATTGGCATTCAGTACTTC. This sequence encodes CASSVVADRGIGIQYF.

The chain links TRBV7-2 to TRBJ1-5; D not resolved. The CDR3 spans 15 residues. The germline CDR1 and CDR2 sequences are SGHTA and FQGNSA. V was trimmed by 2 bases and J by 3 bases, leaving 11 bases between them. The CDR3 DNA sequence: TGTGCCAGCAGCTTACGGACTAGCCCCAATCAGCCCCAGCATTTT. This sequence encodes CASSLRTSPNQPQHF.

Comment on this clone: At one end, the junction sequence differs from germline, possibly due to a read error. The gene calls are TRBV5-1 and TRBJ1-2, with TRBD1 matching over 12 bases. Germline loops: CDR1 SGHRS, CDR2 YFSETQ. The CDR3 totals 13 residues. The CDR3 region is CASSSGTGGAPNF. DNA for the CDR3: TGCGCCAGCAGCAGCGGGACAGGGGGCGCCCCAAACTTC.

The chain employs TRBV6-5 and TRBJ1-2; 9 nucleotides match TRBD1. The CDR3 is 12 amino acids. The V segment lost 5 bases and the J segment 10 bases; nucleotides outside the gene matches: 5. Germline lookup yields CDR1 MNHEY and CDR2 SVGAGI. CDR3 loop: CASSRDRDHYTF. In DNA, the CDR3 is TGTGCCAGCAGTAGGGACAGGGACCACTACACCTTC.

The gene calls are TRBV18 and TRBJ2-1; D is perhaps TRBD2 (6 bases). Trimming took 0 bases from V and 7 from J, leaving 13 bases between them. Germline V gives CDR1 KGHSH, CDR2 LQKENI. The CDR3 covers 15 residues. CDR3 DNA: TGTGCCAGCTCACCACCGGGGGGACTTGGGAATGAGCAGTTCTTC. This gives the protein CASSPPGGLGNEQFF. Supplemented by reference TRBV18 and TRBJ2-1, the full variable domain reads NAGVMQNPRHLVRRRGQEARLRCSPMKGHSHVYWYRQLPEEGLKFMVYLQKENIIDESGMPKERFSAEFPKEGPSILRIQQVVRGDSAAYFCASSPPGGLGNEQFFGPGTRLTVL.

The V gene is TRBV5-4, the J gene TRBJ1-2, with a possible D match to TRBD1 (6 bases). Germline CDR1 and CDR2: SGHNT and YYREEE (reference sequence). The CDR3 is 15 residues long. V lost 0 bases and J 8 bases, leaving 17 bases between the germline ends. Written as DNA, the CDR3 is TGTGCCAGCAGCTTGGAACAGGGCGGAGCAGGCGGCTACACCTTC. Translation gives CASSLEQGGAGGYTF.

The chain joins TRBV6-5 to TRBJ2-7; 9 bases are a match to TRBD1. With V trimmed by 2 bases and J by 3 bases, 5 bases remained unmatched. CDR1 is MNHEY, CDR2 SVGAGI, per germline. The CDR3 runs 15 residues. Here the CDR3 DNA reads TGTGCCAGCAGTTACGACCGGGACAGGGTCTACGAGCAGTACTTC. Translated: CASSYDRDRVYEQYF.

This chain links TRBV30 with TRBJ2-7; D is possibly TRBD1 (6 bases). Germline values: CDR1 GTSNPN, CDR2 SVGIG (reference sequence). V lost 0 bases and J 4 bases, leaving 10 bases between the germline ends. This CDR3 has 13 residues. CDR3 region: CAWSVFRGYEQYF. The CDR3 bases are TGTGCCTGGAGTGTTTTCAGGGGTTACGAGCAGTACTTC. Variable domain in full (rest from reference TRBV30 and TRBJ2-7): SQTIHQWPATLVQPVGSPLSLECTVEGTSNPNLYWYRQAAGRGLQLLFYSVGIGQISSEVPQNLSASRPQDRQFILSSKKLLLSDSGFYLCAWSVFRGYEQYFGPGTRLTVT.

This chain joins TRBV28 and TRBJ2-1, with 9 bases lining up with TRBD1. Trimming took 4 bases from V and 8 from J; bases not matched to a gene: 6. Germline loops: CDR1 MDHEN, CDR2 SYDVKM. CDR3 length: 14 amino acids. The DNA of the CDR3 is TGTGCCAGCAGTTCTAACAGGGGGCTCTATGAGCAGTTCTTC. It yields the protein CASSSNRGLYEQFF.

The rearrangement links TRBV11-2 to TRBJ2-3, with 9 bases identical to TRBD2. Looked up from germline, CDR1 is SGHAT and CDR2 is FQNNGV. Unmatched junction bases numbered 9, after V lost 3 bases and J lost 2 bases. This CDR3 contains 17 residues. CDR3: CASSFGVAGVLTDTQYF. For the CDR3, the DNA is TGTGCCAGCAGCTTTGGGGTAGCGGGGGTCCTCACAGATACGCAGTATTTT.

J is TRBJ1-2 and V is TRBV5-1, with a possible D match to TRBD1 (5 bases). CDR3 length: 14 residues. The V end lost 2 bases, the J end lost 8 bases, and 16 bases lay between the germline ends. Germline values: CDR1 SGHRS, CDR2 YFSETQ. Here the CDR3 reads CASSFNIGTQGYTF. The CDR3 DNA follows: TGCGCCAGCAGCTTCAACATCGGGACTCAAGGCTACACCTTC.

The chain carries TRBV28 and TRBJ2-3; maybe TRBD1 (5 bases). Trimming took off 4 bases at V and 4 bases at J, with 18 bases between the two ends. Germline values: CDR1 MDHEN, CDR2 SYDVKM. The CDR3 has 16 residues. Written as DNA, the CDR3 is TGTGCCAGCAGTTCCCCCCCCAGGGATGTATCAGATACGCAGTATTTT. Amino acid sequence: CASSSPPRDVSDTQYF.